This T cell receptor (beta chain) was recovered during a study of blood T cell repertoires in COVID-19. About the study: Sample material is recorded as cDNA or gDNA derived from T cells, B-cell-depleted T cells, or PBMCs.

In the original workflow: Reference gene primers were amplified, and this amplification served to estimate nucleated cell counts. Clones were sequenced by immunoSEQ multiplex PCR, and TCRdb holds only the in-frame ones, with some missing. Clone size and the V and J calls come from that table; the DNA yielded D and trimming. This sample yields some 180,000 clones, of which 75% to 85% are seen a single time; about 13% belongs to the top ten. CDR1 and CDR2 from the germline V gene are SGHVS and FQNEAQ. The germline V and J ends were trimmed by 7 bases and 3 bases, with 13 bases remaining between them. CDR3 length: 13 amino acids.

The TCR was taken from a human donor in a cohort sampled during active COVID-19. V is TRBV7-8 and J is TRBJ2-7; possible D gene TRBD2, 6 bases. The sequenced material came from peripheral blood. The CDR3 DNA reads TGTGCCAGCACCGGGGGTAGCGTCTACGAGCAGTACTTC. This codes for CASTGGSVYEQYF. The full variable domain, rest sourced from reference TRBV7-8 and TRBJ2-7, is GAGVSQSPRYKVAKRGQDVALRCDPISGHVSLFWYQQALGQGPEFLTYFQNEAQLDKSGLPSDRFFAERPEGSVSTLKIQRTQQEDSAVYLCASTGGSVYEQYFGPGTRLTVT.